This T cell receptor (beta chain) was observed in a study of blood T cell repertoires in COVID-19. Turning to the study itself: The samples span acute and convalescent COVID-19 from the United States, Italy and Spain. PBMCs, B-cell-depleted T cells, or T cells provided the cDNA or gDNA that made up the material.

Germline CDR1 reads LGHDT; CDR2 reads YNNKEL (reference sequence). J lost 5 bases, V lost 4 bases, and 8 bases had no gene match. This CDR3 spans 17 amino acids. In the original analysis: Estimation of nucleated cell counts relied on the amplification of reference gene primers. Sequencing used immunoSEQ multiplex PCR; TCRdb keeps in-frame clones, though not all of them. Clone size and the V and J calls come from that table; the DNA yielded D and trimming. The data hold tens of thousands of clones, with approximately 80% observed a single time. V and J are TRBV3-1 (or the pseudogene TRBV3-2) and TRBJ2-1; the match to TRBD2 covers 13 bases. The source is a man in his 60s with active COVID-19. The sequenced sample consisted of peripheral blood. DNA of the CDR3: TGTGCCAGCAGCCGACTAGCCGGGACTAGCGGGAACAATGAGCAGTTCTTC. It yields the protein CASSRLAGTSGNNEQFF.